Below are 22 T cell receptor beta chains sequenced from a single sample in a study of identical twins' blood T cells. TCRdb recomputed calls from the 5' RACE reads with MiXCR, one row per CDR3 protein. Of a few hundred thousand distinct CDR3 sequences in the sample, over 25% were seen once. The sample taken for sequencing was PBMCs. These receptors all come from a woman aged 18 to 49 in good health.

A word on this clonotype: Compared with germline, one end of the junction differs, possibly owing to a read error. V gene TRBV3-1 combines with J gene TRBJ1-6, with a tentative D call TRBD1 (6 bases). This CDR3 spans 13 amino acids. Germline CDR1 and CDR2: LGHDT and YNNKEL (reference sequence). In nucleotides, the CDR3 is TGTGCCATCAGCCAAATGACAGGTTCTGCTCTCCACTTT. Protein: CAISQMTGSALHF.

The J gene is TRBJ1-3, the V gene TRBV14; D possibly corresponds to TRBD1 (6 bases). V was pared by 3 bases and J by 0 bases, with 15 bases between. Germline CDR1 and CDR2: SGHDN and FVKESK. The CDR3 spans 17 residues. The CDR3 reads CASSQKLDRLSGNTIYF. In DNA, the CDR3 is TGTGCCAGCAGCCAGAAGCTGGACAGACTCTCTGGAAACACCATATATTTT.

CDR3 loop: CSARLNNSPLHF. Written as DNA, the CDR3 is TGCAGTGCTAGATTAAATAATTCACCCCTCCACTTT. The chain recombines TRBV20-1 with TRBJ1-6; the D is unclear. The CDR3 covers 12 residues. The germline gives CDR1 DFQATT, CDR2 SNEGSKA (reference sequence). V lost 2 bases to trimming and J lost 5 bases, with 4 bases between them.

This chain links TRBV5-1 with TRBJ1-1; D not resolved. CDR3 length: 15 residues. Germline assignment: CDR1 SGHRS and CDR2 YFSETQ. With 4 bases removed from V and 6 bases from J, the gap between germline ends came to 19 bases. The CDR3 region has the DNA TGCGCCAGCAGCCCGAGACTTCCCACGGAGGCTGAAGCTTTCTTT. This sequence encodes CASSPRLPTEAEAFF. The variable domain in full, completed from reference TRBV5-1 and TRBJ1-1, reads KAGVTQTPRYLIKTRGQQVTLSCSPISGHRSVSWYQQTPGQGLQFLFEYFSETQRNKGNFPGRFSGRQFSNSRSEMNVSTLELGDSALYLCASSPRLPTEAEAFFGQGTRLTVV.

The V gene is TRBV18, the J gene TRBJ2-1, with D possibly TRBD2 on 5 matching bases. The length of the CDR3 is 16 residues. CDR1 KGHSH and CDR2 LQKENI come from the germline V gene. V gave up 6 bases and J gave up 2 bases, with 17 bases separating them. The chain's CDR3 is CASSQTSGTAYNEQFF. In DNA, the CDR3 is TGTGCCAGCTCGCAGACAAGCGGTACTGCCTACAATGAGCAGTTCTTC.

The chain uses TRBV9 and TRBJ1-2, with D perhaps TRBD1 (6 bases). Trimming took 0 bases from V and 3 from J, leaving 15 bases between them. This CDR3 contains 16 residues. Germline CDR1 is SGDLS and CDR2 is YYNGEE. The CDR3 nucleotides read TGTGCCAGCAGCGTAGACCCGACAGGAGTAGACTATGGCTACACCTTC. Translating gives CASSVDPTGVDYGYTF.

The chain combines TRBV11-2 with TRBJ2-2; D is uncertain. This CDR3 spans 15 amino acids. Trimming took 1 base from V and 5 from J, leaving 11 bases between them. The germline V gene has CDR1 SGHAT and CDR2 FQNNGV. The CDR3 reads CASSLGAGLTGELFF. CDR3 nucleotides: TGTGCCAGCAGCTTAGGAGCAGGCCTGACCGGGGAGCTGTTTTTT.

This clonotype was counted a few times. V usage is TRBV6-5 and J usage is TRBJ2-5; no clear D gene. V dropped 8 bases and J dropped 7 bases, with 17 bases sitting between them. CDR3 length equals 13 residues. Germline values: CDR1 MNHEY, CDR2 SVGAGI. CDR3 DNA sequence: TGTGCCAGCGTTTCTCCAGTTGGTGGGACCCAGTACTTC. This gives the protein CASVSPVGGTQYF.

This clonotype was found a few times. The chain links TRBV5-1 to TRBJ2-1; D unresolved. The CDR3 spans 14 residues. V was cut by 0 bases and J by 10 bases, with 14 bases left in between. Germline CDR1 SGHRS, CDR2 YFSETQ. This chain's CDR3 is CASSLELWAREQFF. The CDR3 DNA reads TGCGCCAGCAGCTTGGAATTGTGGGCTAGGGAGCAGTTCTTC.

Written as DNA, the CDR3 is TGCAGCGTTGAAGGCCTTATGCAAAGGGATGGCTACACCTTC. Its protein is CSVEGLMQRDGYTF. The chain employs TRBV29-1 and TRBJ1-2; D is ambiguous. The CDR3 runs to 14 residues. Germline assignment: CDR1 SQVTM and CDR2 ANQGSEA. The germline V and J ends were trimmed by 1 base and 6 bases, with 15 bases remaining between them.

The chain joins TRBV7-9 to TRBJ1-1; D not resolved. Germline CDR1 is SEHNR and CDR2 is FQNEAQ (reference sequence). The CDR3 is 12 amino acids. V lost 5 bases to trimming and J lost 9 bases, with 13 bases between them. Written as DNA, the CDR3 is TGTGCCAGCAGCCCTCCGGACGGGAAAGCTTTCTTT. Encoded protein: CASSPPDGKAFF.

CDR3: CASSQGIRGSGNTIYF. The DNA for the CDR3 is TGTGCCAGCAGCCAAGGGATAAGAGGCTCTGGAAACACCATATATTTT. V is TRBV4-2 and J is TRBJ1-3; D is ambiguous. Trimming left V 1 base short and J 0 bases short, with 10 bases between. The V gene's germline CDR1 is LGHNA and CDR2 YNFKEQ. CDR3 length: 16 amino acids.

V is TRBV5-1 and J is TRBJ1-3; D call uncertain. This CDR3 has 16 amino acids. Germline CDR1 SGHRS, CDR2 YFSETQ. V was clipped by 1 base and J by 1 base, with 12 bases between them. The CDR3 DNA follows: TGCGCCAGCAGCTTGATCGGACTTTATTCTGGAAACACCATATATTTT. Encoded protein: CASSLIGLYSGNTIYF.

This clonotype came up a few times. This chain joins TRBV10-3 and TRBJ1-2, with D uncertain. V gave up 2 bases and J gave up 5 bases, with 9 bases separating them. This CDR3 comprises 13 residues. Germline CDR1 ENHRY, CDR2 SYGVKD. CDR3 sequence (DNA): TGTGCCATCAGTGAGCTGACTTCGTATGGCTACACCTTC. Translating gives CAISELTSYGYTF.

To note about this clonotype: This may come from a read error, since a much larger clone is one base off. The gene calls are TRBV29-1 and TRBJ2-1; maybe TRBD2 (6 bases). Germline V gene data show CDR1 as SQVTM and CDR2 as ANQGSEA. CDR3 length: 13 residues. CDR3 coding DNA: TGCGGCGTTGAAGTGGGACTTTACAATGAGCAGTTCTTC. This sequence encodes CGVEVGLYNEQFF.

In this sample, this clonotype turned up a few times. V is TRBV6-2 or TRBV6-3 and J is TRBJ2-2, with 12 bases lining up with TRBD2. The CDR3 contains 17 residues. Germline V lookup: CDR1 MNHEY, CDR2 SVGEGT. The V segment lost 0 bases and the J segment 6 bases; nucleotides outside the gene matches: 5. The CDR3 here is CASSYSGTSGRPGELFF. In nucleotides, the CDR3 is TGTGCCAGCAGTTACTCTGGGACTAGCGGGCGGCCCGGGGAGCTGTTTTTT.

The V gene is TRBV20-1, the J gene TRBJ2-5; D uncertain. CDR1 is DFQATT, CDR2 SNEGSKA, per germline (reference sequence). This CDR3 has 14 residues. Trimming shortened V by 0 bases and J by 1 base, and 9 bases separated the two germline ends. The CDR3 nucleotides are TGCAGTGCTAGAGATCTTAAGGTCCAAGAGACCCAGTACTTC. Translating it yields CSARDLKVQETQYF.

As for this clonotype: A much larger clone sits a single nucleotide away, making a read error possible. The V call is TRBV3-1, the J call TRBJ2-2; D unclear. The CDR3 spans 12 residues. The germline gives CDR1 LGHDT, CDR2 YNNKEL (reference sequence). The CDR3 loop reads CACSLPSGELFF. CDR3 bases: TGTGCCTGCAGCCTCCCTTCCGGGGAGCTGTTTTTT.

Here the CDR3 DNA reads TGTGCCAGCAGTTACTCTAACGGCCCTACCTACGAGCAGTACTTC. Amino acids: CASSYSNGPTYEQYF. The rearrangement joins TRBV6-5 to TRBJ2-7; D gene unclear. Germline V CDR1 and CDR2: MNHEY, SVGAGI. Trimming pared 0 bases from V and 2 bases from J, leaving 11 bases between. This CDR3 is built from 15 residues.

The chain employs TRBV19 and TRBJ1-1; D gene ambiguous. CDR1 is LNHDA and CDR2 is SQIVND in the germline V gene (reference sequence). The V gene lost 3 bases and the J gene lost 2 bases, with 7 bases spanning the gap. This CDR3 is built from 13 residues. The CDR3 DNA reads TGTGCCAGTAGTATCTCGACTAACACTGAAGCTTTCTTT. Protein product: CASSISTNTEAFF.

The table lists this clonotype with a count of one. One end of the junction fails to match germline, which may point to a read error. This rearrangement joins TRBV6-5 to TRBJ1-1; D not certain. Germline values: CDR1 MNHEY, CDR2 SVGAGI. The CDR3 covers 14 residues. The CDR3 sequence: CAGSATHGETEAFF. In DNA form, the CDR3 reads TGTGCCGGCAGTGCAACCCATGGGGAGACTGAAGCTTTCTTT.

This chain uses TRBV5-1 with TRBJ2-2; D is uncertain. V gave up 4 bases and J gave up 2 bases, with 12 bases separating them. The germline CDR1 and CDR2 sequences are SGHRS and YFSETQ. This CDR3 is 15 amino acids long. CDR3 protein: CASSTTESNTGELFF. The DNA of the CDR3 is TGCGCCAGCAGCACAACAGAGTCTAACACCGGGGAGCTGTTTTTT.